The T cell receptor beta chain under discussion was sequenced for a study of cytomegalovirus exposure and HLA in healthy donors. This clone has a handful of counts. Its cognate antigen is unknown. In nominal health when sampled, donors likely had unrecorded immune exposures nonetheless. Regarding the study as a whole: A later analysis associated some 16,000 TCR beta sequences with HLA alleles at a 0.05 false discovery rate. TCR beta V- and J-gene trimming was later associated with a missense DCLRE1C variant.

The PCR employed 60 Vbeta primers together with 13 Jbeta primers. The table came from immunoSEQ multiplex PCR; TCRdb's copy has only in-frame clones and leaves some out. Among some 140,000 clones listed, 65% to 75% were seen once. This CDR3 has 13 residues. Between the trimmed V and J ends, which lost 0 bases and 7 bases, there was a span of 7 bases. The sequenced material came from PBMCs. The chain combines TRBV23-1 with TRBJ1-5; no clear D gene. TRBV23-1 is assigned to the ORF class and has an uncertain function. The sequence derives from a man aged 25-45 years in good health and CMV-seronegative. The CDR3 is CASSQSIQQPQHF. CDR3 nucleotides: TGCGCCAGCAGTCAATCGATTCAGCAGCCCCAGCATTTT.